Presented here are 20 T cell receptor beta chains from one specimen sequenced in a study of CD8+ T cells in alopecia areata. Investigators isolated RNA and reverse transcribed it into cDNA to act as the sequencing template. The data were produced by immunoSEQ multiplex PCR, yet TCRdb's version contains in-frame clones alone and is incomplete. The repertoire holds over 150,000 clones, about 60% seen once, with 14% in the top ten. Treatment defined: oral pan-JAK inhibitor, 5-10 mg twice daily. This specimen consisted of CD4+ T cells sorted from blood, obtained at week 24, from a patient treated with tofacitinib. Receptors were obtained from a human donor with alopecia areata.

This clone was seen more than once but under ten times. This sequence joins TRBV28 and TRBJ1-2, with 7 bases matching TRBD1. The length of the CDR3 is 15 residues. Germline V lookup: CDR1 MDHEN, CDR2 SYDVKM. After removal of 5 bases from V and 4 bases from J, the junction contained 10 bases not matched to a gene. The chain's CDR3 is CASSPIDRESYGYTF. CDR3 coding DNA: TGTGCCAGCAGTCCAATTGACAGGGAATCCTATGGCTACACCTTC.

This chain uses TRBV5-6 with TRBJ2-6, with a tentative D call TRBD1 (6 bases). Looked up from germline, CDR1 is SGHDT and CDR2 is YYEEEE. V shed 2 bases and J shed 0 bases, with 15 bases lying between them. The CDR3 has 18 residues. The CDR3 protein is CASSFRGRESSGANVLTF. As DNA, the CDR3 is TGTGCCAGCAGCTTCAGGGGCCGCGAGAGCTCTGGGGCCAACGTCCTGACTTTC.

This clone was seen more than once but under ten times. V gene TRBV6-6 combines with J gene TRBJ2-2; possibly TRBD2 for D (5 bases). The V end was cut by 6 bases, the J end by 8 bases, with 13 bases between. CDR3 length: 13 amino acids. Germline V CDR1 and CDR2: MNHNY, SVGAGI (reference sequence). Written as DNA, the CDR3 is TGTGCCAGCAGCTCCTCTAGCCTTGGGGAGCTGTTTTTT. Translation: CASSSSSLGELFF.

The sample holds a few counts of this clone. In DNA, the CDR3 is TGTGCCAGCAGGACAGGGGATCGGCCCCAGCATTTT. It translates to CASRTGDRPQHF. J is TRBJ1-5 and V is TRBV6-1; TRBD1 matches at 8 bases. Germline V gives CDR1 MNHNS, CDR2 SASEGT. Unmatched junction bases numbered 4, after V lost 6 bases and J lost 9 bases. The CDR3 has 12 amino acids.

The chain carries TRBV9 and TRBJ2-5; D unclear. Germline loops: CDR1 SGDLS, CDR2 YYNGEE. V was shortened by 4 bases and J by 4 bases, with 11 bases between the two germline ends. The CDR3 has 13 amino acids. The CDR3 loop reads CASSLRGSETQYF. The CDR3 DNA sequence: TGTGCCAGCAGCCTACGAGGATCAGAGACCCAGTACTTC.

This chain connects TRBV30 to TRBJ1-1; no clear D. Germline CDR1 GTSNPN, CDR2 SVGIG (reference sequence). This CDR3 contains 11 residues. V was cut by 2 bases and J by 7 bases, with 8 bases left in between. The CDR3 bases are TGTGCCTGGAGTTGGGAAGTTGAAGCTTTCTTT. This encodes CAWSWEVEAFF.

The chain links TRBV10-3 to TRBJ2-7; D may be TRBD1 or TRBD2 (5 bases each). Trimming pared 3 bases from V and 6 bases from J, leaving 15 bases between. The germline CDR1 and CDR2 sequences are ENHRY and SYGVKD. This CDR3 has 14 amino acids. The CDR3 nucleotides read TGTGCCATCAGTGACGATCGGGGCCTGACCGAGCAGTACTTC. The encoded protein is CAISDDRGLTEQYF.

This chain connects TRBV5-6 to TRBJ2-3; 9 nucleotides align to TRBD1. V shed 3 bases and J 1 base; nucleotides not matched to a gene: 0. CDR1 is SGHDT and CDR2 is YYEEEE in the germline V gene. The length of the CDR3 is 14 residues. CDR3 nucleotides: TGTGCCAGCAGCTGGGACAGGGGCACAGATACGCAGTATTTT. Amino acid sequence: CASSWDRGTDTQYF. Combining the CDR3 with reference TRBV5-6 and TRBJ2-3 gives the whole variable domain DAGVTQSPTHLIKTRGQQVTLRCSPKSGHDTVSWYQQALGQGPQFIFQYYEEEERQRGNFPDRFSGHQFPNYSSELNVNALLLGDSALYLCASSWDRGTDTQYFGPGTRLTVL.

This clone was detected only a few times. V usage is TRBV19 and J usage is TRBJ2-2; D ambiguous. The CDR3 length is 12 residues. Between the trimmed V and J ends, which lost 3 bases and 8 bases, there was a span of 7 bases. CDR1 and CDR2 (germline): LNHDA, SQIVND (reference sequence). CDR3 nucleotides: TGTGCCAGTAGTATTTTTGAGGGGGAGCTGTTTTTT. Its protein product is CASSIFEGELFF.

The genes are TRBV5-4 and TRBJ1-2, with D tentatively TRBD1 (6 bases). The CDR3 has 14 amino acids. CDR1 is SGHNT, CDR2 YYREEE, per germline (reference sequence). V was cut by 4 bases and J by 0 bases, with 10 bases left in between. The CDR3 sequence: CASSPNRANYGYTF. CDR3 in DNA: TGTGCCAGCAGCCCAAACAGGGCTAACTATGGCTACACCTTC. The entire variable domain, with the rest obtained from reference TRBV5-4 and TRBJ1-2, is as follows: ETGVTQSPTHLIKTRGQQVTLRCSSQSGHNTVSWYQQALGQGPQFIFQYYREEENGRGNFPPRFSGLQFPNYSSELNVNALELDDSALYLCASSPNRANYGYTFGSGTRLTVV.

The chain employs TRBV11-3 and TRBJ2-2, with D tentatively TRBD1 (6 bases). The V gene's germline CDR1 is SGHNT and CDR2 YENEEA. V lost 5 bases and J 5 bases, leaving 12 bases between the germline ends. CDR3 length equals 14 residues. The CDR3 sequence is CASSQVGTTGELFF. The CDR3 nucleotides are TGTGCCAGCAGCCAGGTCGGGACAACCGGGGAGCTGTTTTTT.

This clone was recorded a few times. J is TRBJ2-1 and V is TRBV7-3; 9 nucleotides align to TRBD2. V lost 4 bases and J lost 15; bases outside the gene matches: 13. Germline CDR1 is SGHTA and CDR2 is FQGTGA. This CDR3 is 14 amino acids long. CDR3 residues: CASSSDSSGAAPFF. CDR3 DNA sequence: TGTGCCAGCAGCTCCGACTCTAGCGGGGCGGCCCCGTTCTTC.

The V call is TRBV6-6, the J call TRBJ2-5; D possibly matches TRBD1 or TRBD2 (5 bases each). The germline V and J ends were trimmed by 5 bases and 4 bases, with 11 bases remaining between them. The CDR3 is 13 residues long. Germline V CDR1 and CDR2: MNHNY, SVGAGI (reference sequence). CDR3 sequence: CASSTGLRETQYF. Written as DNA, the CDR3 is TGTGCCAGCAGTACGGGGCTACGAGAGACCCAGTACTTC.

The V call is TRBV7-3, the J call TRBJ2-1; TRBD2 aligns across 7 bases. The CDR3 is 13 amino acids. With V trimmed by 5 bases and J by 9 bases, 7 bases remained unmatched. Germline V gene lookup returns CDR1 SGHTA and CDR2 FQGTGA. Written as DNA, the CDR3 is TGTGCCAGCAGCCCCCCCGGGGGGAGTGAGCAGTTCTTC. Its translation is CASSPPGGSEQFF.

The rearrangement links TRBV7-9 to TRBJ2-7, with a weak D call TRBD2 (6 bases). The CDR3 loop spans 15 amino acids. Between the trimmed V and J ends, which lost 0 bases and 3 bases, there was a span of 12 bases. Germline V lookup: CDR1 SEHNR, CDR2 FQNEAQ (reference sequence). The CDR3 region has the DNA TGTGCCAGCAGCTTAGCGCTTGGCGGGAACTACGAGCAGTACTTC. It is translated as CASSLALGGNYEQYF.

V gene TRBV29-1 combines with J gene TRBJ1-1; 8 nucleotides match TRBD1. Germline CDR1 is SQVTM and CDR2 is ANQGSEA. After removal of 7 bases from V and 1 base from J, the junction contained 5 bases not matched to a gene. The CDR3 spans 13 residues. The CDR3 nucleotides are TGCAGCGCCGCCGGGACAGGGAACACTGAAGCTTTCTTT. As protein: CSAAGTGNTEAFF.

As DNA, the CDR3 is TGCAGCGTCTCCCCCCGACAGGTTCACGAATATGGCTACACCTTC. Amino acid sequence: CSVSPRQVHEYGYTF. The chain combines TRBV29-1 with TRBJ1-2; the D gene is possibly TRBD1 (6 bases). CDR1 and CDR2 (germline): SQVTM, ANQGSEA. The CDR3 extends over 15 amino acids. V was shortened by 6 bases and J by 5 bases, with 22 bases between the two germline ends.

The chain links TRBV2 to TRBJ2-7, with TRBD2 matching 8 bases. The germline V gene has CDR1 SNHLY and CDR2 FYNNEI. The CDR3 sequence is 13 residues long. V shed 7 bases and J 4 bases; nucleotides not matched to a gene: 6. As DNA, the CDR3 is TGTGCCAGCATGGGTAGCGGGGCTTACGAGCAGTACTTC. This sequence encodes CASMGSGAYEQYF.

This clone was counted at least ten times. This sequence joins TRBV7-2 and TRBJ1-6; TRBD1 matches at 9 bases. With V trimmed by 6 bases and J by 7 bases, 4 bases remained unmatched. Germline-derived CDR1 and CDR2 are SGHTA and FQGNSA. The CDR3 covers 14 residues. CDR3: CASRRDRENSPLHF. The CDR3 region has the DNA TGTGCCAGCAGGCGGGACAGGGAGAATTCACCCCTCCACTTT. Complete variable domain (other parts from reference TRBV7-2 and TRBJ1-6): GAGVSQSPSNKVTEKGKDVELRCDPISGHTALYWYRQSLGQGLEFLIYFQGNSAPDKSGLPSDRFSAERTGGSVSTLTIQRTQQEDSAVYLCASRRDRENSPLHFGNGTRLTVT.

The V call is TRBV4-2, the J call TRBJ1-3, with TRBD1 as a possible D gene (6 bases). CDR3 length equals 14 residues. Per the germline V gene, CDR1 is LGHNA and CDR2 is YNFKEQ. The germline V and J ends were trimmed by 1 base and 6 bases, with 10 bases remaining between them. CDR3 residues: CASSQGQALNTIYF. The CDR3 DNA follows: TGTGCCAGCAGCCAAGGACAGGCTCTAAACACCATATATTTT.